The present entry profiles one TCR beta chain with its context. Its antigen is unknown. There were TCR beta CDR3 regions amplified from RNA transcripts. The HTBI set primed first-round TCR CDR3 RT-PCR. Via MiXCR, TCRdb re-called the multiplex PCR reads, giving one row per CDR3 protein. This table holds about 290,000 distinct CDR3 sequences, about an eighth found once. The data were obtained in a study of T cells in Graves' hyperthyroidism and ophthalmopathy. Study observations and caveats: Blood also carried most thyroid clonotypes expanded above 0.001. Separating ophthalmopathy from stable hyperthyroidism was achieved by a 13 V-J model. Ophthalmopathy was identified by the model a median approximately 6.9 months ahead of onset.

Pregnant or lactating patients were excluded, as were those with uncontrolled infection or other autoimmune disease. This CDR3 has 19 amino acids. V lost 2 bases and J lost 3; bases outside the gene matches: 15. The germline V gene has CDR1 GTSNPN and CDR2 SVGIG (reference sequence). The source material was blood. The TCR comes from a woman younger than 45 with Graves' hyperthyroidism that later progressed to Graves' ophthalmopathy. The chain uses TRBV30 and TRBJ2-1; TRBD2 matches at 11 bases. The CDR3 protein is CAWSQVAGGPGGHYNEQFF. The CDR3 nucleotides read TGTGCCTGGAGTCAGGTAGCGGGAGGGCCAGGGGGCCACTACAATGAGCAGTTCTTC.